These 13 T cell receptor beta chains share one sample of origin, sequenced in a study of cytomegalovirus exposure and HLA in healthy donors. The PCR was carried out with 60 Vbeta primers and 13 Jbeta primers. Libraries were prepared by immunoSEQ multiplex PCR; TCRdb keeps only in-frame clonotypes and omits some of them. This table holds around 170,000 clones, roughly four fifths found once. Sequenced input: PBMCs. These receptors came from a young woman in good health and CMV-seronegative.

The chain links TRBV7-2 to TRBJ2-1; D is ambiguous. The length of the CDR3 is 17 residues. Trimming stripped 6 bases from V and 0 bases from J, with 18 bases between. The V gene's germline CDR1 is SGHTA and CDR2 FQGNSA. The CDR3 DNA sequence: TGTGCCAGCAGAAAAGACGGCGGCCAACTCTCCTACAATGAGCAGTTCTTC. Amino acid sequence: CASRKDGGQLSYNEQFF.

V gene TRBV15 combines with J gene TRBJ2-1; D unclear. The CDR3 has 14 residues. Trimming took 0 bases from V and 6 from J, leaving 9 bases between them. Germline-derived CDR1 and CDR2 are LNHNV and YYDKDF (reference sequence). The CDR3, as DNA: TGTGCCACCAGCAGAGATAGCCAACTCAATGAGCAGTTCTTC. It translates to CATSRDSQLNEQFF.

The chain is built from TRBV5-6 and TRBJ1-5, with 11 bases lining up with TRBD1. The CDR3 runs 13 residues. The germline gives CDR1 SGHDT, CDR2 YYEEEE. V lost 4 bases and J lost 7; bases outside the gene matches: 1. CDR3 sequence reads: CASSRDRGQPQHF. DNA of the CDR3: TGTGCCAGCAGCCGGGACAGGGGGCAGCCCCAGCATTTT.

The chain is built from TRBV10-3 and TRBJ2-2; TRBD2 might be the D (6 bases). Germline lookup yields CDR1 ENHRY and CDR2 SYGVKD. The CDR3 totals 15 residues. The germline V and J ends were trimmed by 4 bases and 4 bases, with 13 bases remaining between them. CDR3 nucleotide sequence: TGTGCCATCAGTGGGGGGGACTTACGCACCGGGGAGCTGTTTTTT. This translates into CAISGGDLRTGELFF.

The chain recombines TRBV27 with TRBJ1-1; 7 nucleotides agree with TRBD1. The CDR3 covers 15 residues. Trimming removed 1 base from V and 4 bases from J; junction bases left unmatched: 6. Germline CDR1 is MNHEY and CDR2 is SMNVEV (reference sequence). CDR3 nucleotide sequence: TGTGCCAGCAGTTTATTTTGGCAGGGGGGCACTGAAGCTTTCTTT. Protein sequence: CASSLFWQGGTEAFF.

The rearrangement links TRBV14 to TRBJ1-2; 7 bases are a match to TRBD1. Per the germline V gene, CDR1 is SGHDN and CDR2 is FVKESK. The V segment lost 3 bases and the J segment 4 bases; nucleotides outside the gene matches: 2. This CDR3 is 13 amino acids long. Here the CDR3 DNA reads TGTGCCAGCAGCCAGGGGACAGTCTATGGCTACACCTTC. Its protein is CASSQGTVYGYTF.

The V call is TRBV6-1, the J call TRBJ1-1; D may be TRBD1 (5 bases). The CDR3 consists of 15 residues. Germline assignment: CDR1 MNHNS and CDR2 SASEGT. V was cut by 0 bases and J by 11 bases, with 19 bases left in between. The CDR3 region is CASSEALGGTLKAFF. The DNA for the CDR3 is TGTGCCAGCAGTGAAGCACTGGGGGGAACACTGAAGGCTTTCTTT.

The gene calls are TRBV6-5 and TRBJ2-6, with 7 bases fitting TRBD1. The length of the CDR3 is 15 residues. The V segment lost 6 bases and the J segment 2 bases; nucleotides outside the gene matches: 4. The germline V gene encodes CDR1 MNHEY and CDR2 SVGAGI. The CDR3 nucleotides read TGTGCCAGCAGGATCGACAGGGCTGGGGCCAACGTCCTGACTTTC. This gives the protein CASRIDRAGANVLTF.

This clone was recorded only once. This chain joins TRBV7-3 and TRBJ2-1; 8 bases match TRBD1. Germline CDR1 is SGHTA and CDR2 is FQGTGA. This CDR3 is 15 amino acids long. The junction had 5 bases not matched to a gene; V was cut back by 3 bases and J by 4 bases. The DNA of the CDR3 is TGTGCCAGCAGCTTTACAGGGGGGACATACAATGAGCAGTTCTTC. This encodes CASSFTGGTYNEQFF. The whole variable domain, remainder taken from reference TRBV7-3 and TRBJ2-1, is GAGVSQTPSNKVTEKGKYVELRCDPISGHTALYWYRQSLGQGPEFLIYFQGTGAADDSGLPNDRFFAVRPEGSVSTLKIQRTERGDSAVYLCASSFTGGTYNEQFFGPGTRLTVL.

The CDR3, as DNA: TGTGCCAGCAGCTTCTGGGAATGGGGGACTAGCGGGGGCCCACCGAACACCGGGGAGCTGTTTTTT. Translation: CASSFWEWGTSGGPPNTGELFF. The chain has TRBV7-3 and TRBJ2-2; 14 bases map to TRBD2. Trimming took 3 bases from V and 0 from J; bases not matched to a gene: 15. This CDR3 comprises 22 residues. Germline CDR1 and CDR2: SGHTA and FQGTGA.

The genes are TRBV9 and TRBJ1-4; D is possibly TRBD1 (6 bases). Between the trimmed V and J ends, which lost 0 bases and 6 bases, there was a span of 12 bases. Germline V gene data show CDR1 as SGDLS and CDR2 as YYNGEE. This CDR3 is built from 15 residues. For the CDR3, the DNA is TGTGCCAGCAGCGTAGAGGGGGGGAACTATGAAAAACTGTTTTTT. Translating it yields CASSVEGGNYEKLFF.

The V call is TRBV27, the J call TRBJ2-7; D is perhaps TRBD2 (6 bases). Germline-derived CDR1 and CDR2 are MNHEY and SMNVEV (reference sequence). V was shortened by 2 bases and J by 3 bases, with 14 bases between the two germline ends. CDR3 size: 15 residues. CDR3: CASSLKGGTYYEQYF. The CDR3 DNA follows: TGTGCCAGCAGTTTAAAAGGAGGGACCTACTACGAGCAGTACTTC.

This chain uses TRBV4-1 with TRBJ2-1; no clear D. Germline V gene data show CDR1 as MGHRA and CDR2 as YSYEKL. The V end was cut by 2 bases, the J end by 7 bases, with 3 bases between. The CDR3 sequence is 11 residues long. CDR3 residues: CASSQLNEQFF. The CDR3 region has the DNA TGCGCCAGCAGCCAACTAAATGAGCAGTTCTTC.